Listed below are T cell receptor beta chains from one sample, sequenced in a study of blood T cell repertoires in COVID-19. Using immunoSEQ multiplex PCR, the repertoire was profiled, and TCRdb retains in-frame clones only, with some absent. The profile covers some 490,000 clones, with 88% appearing a single time and approximately 8% taken by the ten largest. The sample consisted of PBMCs or T cells enriched from blood (not recorded which). These receptor sequences come from a woman aged 60-70 years who had recovered from COVID-19. Both conserved end residues are part of each CDR3. Each record gives: clone size, V gene, J gene, D gene, CDR3 protein, CDR3 DNA. A D gene is named only where the DNA matches it firmly. Size tells how often a clone was seen (once, few, many) or the class of an expanded clone, and some rows leave it out.

.	TRBV6-5	TRBJ2-3	TRBD1	CASRQGSGTDTQYF	TGTGCCAGCAGACAGGGGTCGGGCACAGATACGCAGTATTTT
.	TRBV5-1	TRBJ1-4	TRBD1	CASSLVQGSNEKLFF	TGCGCCAGCAGCTTGGTACAGGGGAGTAATGAAAAACTGTTTTTT
.	TRBV18	TRBJ1-1	.	CASSPRDMGTEAFF	TGTGCCAGCTCACCCCGGGACATGGGGACTGAAGCTTTCTTT
.	TRBV18	TRBJ1-2	.	CASSPDTGYNYGYTF	TGTGCCAGCTCACCAGACACAGGGTATAACTATGGCTACACCTTC
once	TRBV5-6	TRBJ2-3	TRBD2	CASTMSGSSTDTQYF	TGTGCCAGCACCATGAGCGGGAGTAGCACAGATACGCAGTATTTT
.	TRBV2	TRBJ1-3	TRBD1	CASSRTGGGNTIYF	TGTGCCAGCAGTCGGACAGGGGGTGGAAACACCATATATTTT
.	TRBV6-6	TRBJ1-2	TRBD1	CASSRTGSNAF	TGTGCCAGCAGTCGGACAGGCAGTAATGCCTTC
.	TRBV5-1	TRBJ2-1	.	CASSFAGSNEQFF	TGCGCCAGCAGCTTTGCGGGCTCCAATGAGCAGTTCTTC
.	TRBV7-6	TRBJ2-7	TRBD1	CASSLATRGSGEQYF	TGTGCCAGCAGCTTAGCTACCAGGGGGTCGGGCGAGCAGTACTTC
.	TRBV19	TRBJ2-1	.	CASSIVATVAYNEQFF	TGTGCCAGTAGTATAGTGGCGACAGTCGCCTACAATGAGCAGTTCTTC
.	TRBV2	TRBJ2-7	TRBD1	CASSEGGRGYEQYF	TGTGCCAGCAGTGAGGGCGGCAGGGGGTACGAGCAGTACTTC
.	TRBV28	TRBJ2-3	TRBD1	CASSLTSDRGTDTQYF	TGTGCCAGCAGTTTGACATCGGACAGGGGGACAGATACGCAGTATTTT
few	TRBV5-6	TRBJ1-5	.	CASSYRDQPQHF	TGTGCCAGCAGCTACAGGGATCAGCCCCAGCATTTT
.	TRBV19	TRBJ2-4	TRBD2	CASSGGLAGGAKNIQYF	TGTGCCAGTAGTGGGGGACTAGCGGGGGGAGCCAAAAACATTCAGTACTTC
.	TRBV15	TRBJ2-5	.	CATSRAGEGETQYF	TGTGCCACCAGCAGAGCTGGAGAGGGAGAGACCCAGTACTTC
few	TRBV3-1/TRBV3-2	TRBJ1-1	.	CASNRQGTEAFF	TGTGCCAGCAATCGGCAGGGAACTGAAGCTTTCTTT
.	TRBV7-9	TRBJ2-1	.	CASSLLAYEQFF	TGTGCCAGCAGCTTACTAGCATATGAGCAGTTCTTC
.	TRBV6-5	TRBJ2-7	.	CASSYGAGRQYF	TGTGCCAGCAGTTACGGCGCAGGTCGGCAGTACTTC
.	TRBV4-1	TRBJ1-1	.	CASSQPPGMKQTEAFF	TGCGCCAGCAGCCAACCTCCAGGCATGAAACAGACTGAAGCTTTCTTT
once	TRBV28	TRBJ2-4	.	CASSLRSLAKNIQYF	TGTGCCAGCAGTTTACGGTCCCTAGCCAAAAACATTCAGTACTTC
.	TRBV4-1	TRBJ2-1	.	CASGRLAIDNEQFF	TGCGCCAGCGGCAGGCTAGCGATCGACAATGAGCAGTTCTTC
.	TRBV15	TRBJ2-2	.	CATSRGEVNTGELFF	TGTGCCACCAGCAGAGGAGAGGTCAACACCGGGGAGCTGTTTTTT
.	TRBV28	TRBJ1-5	TRBD1	CASSLGQGNQPQHF	TGTGCCAGCAGCTTGGGACAGGGAAATCAGCCCCAGCATTTT
.	TRBV20-1	TRBJ1-6	.	CSASSGINSPLHF	TGCAGTGCTAGTAGCGGGATCAATTCACCCCTCCACTTT
.	TRBV9	TRBJ2-1	TRBD2	CASSSPPAGGHSYNEQFF	TGTGCCAGCAGCAGCCCCCCAGCGGGGGGACACTCCTACAATGAGCAGTTCTTC
.	TRBV7-8	TRBJ1-2	.	CASSLWGPGGYTF	TGTGCCAGCAGCTTATGGGGTCCGGGGGGCTACACCTTC
few	TRBV12-5	TRBJ1-1	TRBD1	CASGLEQGLEAFF	TGTGCTAGTGGTTTGGAACAGGGGCTTGAAGCTTTCTTT
once	TRBV30	TRBJ1-1	.	CAWSGEVSNTEAFF	TGTGCCTGGAGTGGGGAGGTCTCGAACACTGAAGCTTTCTTT
.	TRBV2	TRBJ1-6	TRBD1	CASRRQGENSPLHF	TGTGCCAGCAGACGACAGGGAGAAAATTCACCCCTCCACTTT
.	TRBV4-1	TRBJ1-5	TRBD1	CASSRAGQQPQHF	TGCGCCAGCAGCCGGGCGGGACAGCAGCCCCAGCATTTT
once	TRBV19	TRBJ2-7	.	CASSPGSSYEQYF	TGTGCCAGTAGTCCCGGGAGTTCCTACGAGCAGTACTTC
.	TRBV2	TRBJ2-3	TRBD2	CASWSGVSQYF	TGTGCCAGCTGGAGCGGGGTATCGCAGTATTTT
few	TRBV9	TRBJ2-7	TRBD1	CASSRGQGPSYEQYF	TGTGCCAGCAGCCGGGGACAGGGTCCCTCCTACGAGCAGTACTTC
.	TRBV19	TRBJ1-5	TRBD1	CASSIRTGSNQPQHF	TGTGCCAGTAGTATCCGGACAGGGAGCAATCAGCCCCAGCATTTT
.	TRBV5-5	TRBJ1-3	.	CASSLYDRSSGNTIYF	TGTGCCAGCAGCTTGTACGACAGGAGCTCTGGAAACACCATATATTTT
.	TRBV19	TRBJ1-1	.	CASSMDIFTEAFF	TGTGCCAGTAGTATGGACATATTCACTGAAGCTTTCTTT
.	TRBV11-3	TRBJ2-3	TRBD2	CASSTLAGGSTDTQYF	TGTGCCAGCAGCACCCTAGCGGGGGGGAGCACAGATACGCAGTATTTT
.	TRBV5-4	TRBJ2-3	TRBD1	CASSPRDRDTDTQYF	TGTGCCAGCAGCCCCCGGGACAGGGACACAGATACGCAGTATTTT
.	TRBV7-9	TRBJ1-5	TRBD1	CASSHTGVDQPQHF	TGTGCCAGCAGCCATACAGGGGTGGATCAGCCCCAGCATTTT
.	TRBV20-1	TRBJ2-5	.	CSASPQGLETQYF	TGCAGTGCCAGTCCTCAGGGCTTGGAGACCCAGTACTTC
.	TRBV2	TRBJ1-1	.	CASSEMDSYTEAFF	TGTGCCAGCAGTGAGATGGACAGTTACACTGAAGCTTTCTTT
once	TRBV19	TRBJ2-2	TRBD1	CASKAQDRGRRNTGELFF	TGTGCCAGCAAAGCCCAGGACAGGGGGCGTCGGAACACCGGGGAGCTGTTTTTT
once	TRBV27	TRBJ1-2	.	CASRRGIEGYTF	TGTGCCAGCCGCAGGGGTATCGAGGGCTACACCTTC
.	TRBV14	TRBJ1-1	.	CASSQTAGTEAFF	TGTGCCAGCAGCCAGACAGCGGGTACTGAAGCTTTCTTT
once	TRBV28	TRBJ2-7	.	CASTPGVGRQYF	TGTGCCAGCACACCCGGGGTGGGTAGGCAGTACTTC
.	TRBV24-1	TRBJ2-1	TRBD1	CATSDLRDRADEQFF	TGTGCCACCAGTGATTTGAGGGACAGGGCGGATGAGCAGTTCTTC
.	TRBV19	TRBJ1-2	.	CASRMTVDYGYTF	TGTGCCAGTAGGATGACAGTCGACTATGGCTACACCTTC
.	TRBV6-1	TRBJ2-1	TRBD2	CASSELTSGGPGEQFF	TGTGCCAGCAGTGAACTGACTAGCGGGGGGCCAGGTGAGCAGTTCTTC
.	TRBV11-3	TRBJ1-1	.	CASSPRSGDTYTEAFF	TGTGCCAGCAGCCCCCGGTCCGGGGACACCTACACTGAAGCTTTCTTT
.	TRBV2	TRBJ1-6	TRBD1	CASSGTGNRNSPLHF	TGTGCCAGCAGTGGGACAGGGAATCGCAATTCACCCCTCCACTTT
.	TRBV2	TRBJ2-1	.	CASTKRTPSYNEQFF	TGTGCCAGCACTAAGAGGACACCCTCCTACAATGAGCAGTTCTTC
.	TRBV2	TRBJ1-1	.	CASRPENTEAFF	TGTGCCAGCAGGCCAGAGAACACTGAAGCTTTCTTT
.	TRBV19	TRBJ2-3	.	CATGNQGSPDTQYF	TGTGCCACAGGGAACCAAGGGTCCCCAGATACGCAGTATTTT
once	TRBV27	TRBJ2-5	.	CASSLGGRRYGVTQYF	TGTGCCAGCAGTTTAGGAGGCAGGCGGTATGGGGTGACCCAGTACTTC
once	TRBV2	TRBJ2-1	.	CASLDTTYNEQFF	TGTGCCAGCCTGGACACTACCTACAATGAGCAGTTCTTC
.	TRBV12-3/TRBV12-4	TRBJ2-1	.	CASSLEWREQFF	TGTGCCAGCAGTTTGGAGTGGAGAGAGCAGTTCTTC
.	TRBV2	TRBJ1-2	TRBD1	CASSPDRDYGYTF	TGTGCCAGCAGTCCTGACAGGGACTATGGCTACACCTTC
.	TRBV19	TRBJ2-7	.	CASSSTVQTYEQYF	TGTGCCAGTAGCTCGACAGTGCAGACCTACGAGCAGTACTTC
few	TRBV30	TRBJ1-5	TRBD1	CAWSRDSSRPQHF	TGTGCCTGGAGTCGGGACAGCTCACGGCCCCAGCATTTT